The rows below give T cell receptor beta chains drawn from one sample of a study of CD8+ T cells in alopecia areata. Profiling relied on immunoSEQ multiplex PCR, and the TCRdb table lists in-frame clones only, not all of them. The sample carries 200,000 or so clones, roughly 50% recorded once. The material sequenced was CD8+ T cells sorted from blood. These receptors originate from a human donor in good health. Each CDR3 is given with its conserved first and last residue. D genes are given only for firm matches. Size tells how often a clone was seen (once, few, many) or the class of an expanded clone, and some rows leave it out.

>TRBJ2-7|TRBV5-5|TRBD1|15|few
CASSAGQGVAYEQYF
TGTGCCAGCAGCGCGGGACAGGGGGTAGCCTACGAGCAGTACTTC
>TRBJ1-1|TRBV29-1|-|13|-
CSVEVSYLAEAFF
TGCAGCGTTGAAGTGTCATATTTGGCTGAAGCTTTCTTT
>TRBJ1-2|TRBV29-1|-|14|few
CSTQPGEAGYGYTF
TGCAGCACGCAGCCAGGCGAGGCGGGGTATGGCTACACCTTC
>TRBJ2-5|TRBV6-5|-|13|-
CASRPGVWETQYF
TGTGCCAGCAGACCAGGGGTATGGGAGACCCAGTACTTC
>TRBJ1-6|TRBV7-6|-|16|-
CASSLEAGSDNSPLHF
TGTGCCAGCAGCTTAGAAGCGGGGAGTGATAATTCACCCCTCCACTTT
>TRBJ2-2|TRBV4-1|-|13|-
CASSERVAGELFF
TGCGCCAGCAGCGAGCGGGTTGCCGGGGAGCTGTTTTTT
>TRBJ2-6|TRBV29-1|-|15|-
CSVEEKGAGANVLTF
TGCAGCGTTGAAGAAAAGGGGGCTGGGGCCAACGTCCTGACTTTC
>TRBJ1-2|TRBV9|-|13|-
CASSPPRGQGYTF
TGTGCCAGCAGCCCCCCACGGGGTCAGGGCTACACCTTC
>TRBJ2-1|TRBV25-1|-|15|-
CASSVGGLSYNEQFF
TGTGCCAGCAGTGTGGGGGGCCTTTCCTACAATGAGCAGTTCTTC
>TRBJ1-6|TRBV5-4|-|14|-
CASSWSSYNSPLHF
TGTGCCAGCAGCTGGAGCTCCTATAATTCACCCCTCCACTTT
>TRBJ2-3|TRBV7-9|TRBD2|16|few
CASSHETGGVTDTQYF
TGTGCCAGCAGCCATGAGACGGGGGGAGTGACAGATACGCAGTATTTT
>TRBJ1-5|TRBV5-6|-|14|-
CASSLRNSNQPQHF
TGTGCCAGCAGCTTGAGGAATAGCAATCAGCCCCAGCATTTT
>TRBJ2-1|TRBV27|-|13|-
CASSSSSYNEQFF
TGTGCCAGCAGTTCTAGCTCCTACAATGAGCAGTTCTTC
>TRBJ2-7|TRBV29-1|-|13|-
CSVEGGAPYEQYF
TGCAGCGTTGAGGGGGGGGCCCCCTACGAGCAGTACTTC
>TRBJ1-1|TRBV4-1|-|12|-
CASSQVSREAFF
TGCGCCAGCAGCCAAGTGTCTCGTGAAGCTTTCTTT
>TRBJ2-7|TRBV7-6|TRBD1|15|-
CASSLGTGGGYEQYF
TGTGCCAGCAGCCTCGGGACAGGGGGCGGTTACGAGCAGTACTTC
>TRBJ2-2|TRBV11-2|-|18|few
CASSLASLSYTNTGELFF
TGTGCCAGCAGCTTAGCCTCCCTGTCGTATACTAATACCGGGGAGCTGTTTTTT
>TRBJ2-7|TRBV7-2|-|14|-
CASSLASLTYEQYF
TGTGCCAGCAGCTTAGCGAGCCTGACCTACGAGCAGTACTTC
>TRBJ1-1|TRBV13|-|12|few
CASSLGQGAAFF
TGTGCCAGCAGCTTAGGGCAGGGCGCAGCTTTCTTT
>TRBJ2-1|TRBV6-4|TRBD2|15|-
CASSVLAGAGDEQFF
TGTGCCAGCAGTGTACTAGCGGGGGCCGGGGATGAGCAGTTCTTC
>TRBJ2-1|TRBV13|-|11|-
CASSLTGLQFF
TGTGCCAGCAGCTTAACCGGGCTCCAGTTCTTC
>TRBJ1-6|TRBV27|-|15|few
CASSFRTPADSPLHF
TGTGCCAGCAGTTTTCGGACCCCCGCGGACTCACCCCTCCACTTT
>TRBJ1-2|TRBV5-4|-|16|-
CASSLPLTGRKDGYTF
TGTGCCAGCAGCTTGCCGCTTACAGGGAGAAAGGATGGCTACACCTTC
>TRBJ1-2|TRBV2|TRBD1|14|-
CARRSGQEIYGYTF
TGTGCCAGGAGGTCCGGACAGGAAATTTATGGCTACACCTTC
>TRBJ1-5|TRBV6-6|-|13|-
CASSPGEGQPQHF
TGTGCCAGCAGTCCCGGCGAGGGTCAGCCCCAGCATTTT
>TRBJ2-1|TRBV7-9|TRBD2|16|-
CASSQAKRGPYNEQFF
TGTGCCAGCAGCCAAGCTAAGCGGGGGCCGTACAATGAGCAGTTCTTC
>TRBJ1-4|TRBV25-1|-|11|-
CASSVTEKLFF
TGTGCCAGCAGTGTTACTGAAAAACTGTTTTTT
>TRBJ1-6|TRBV4-1|-|18|-
CASSPREEGRGDNSPLHF
TGCGCCAGCAGCCCCCGCGAAGAGGGGCGGGGAGATAATTCACCCCTCCACTTT